The source of this TCR beta chain is a study of cytomegalovirus exposure and HLA in healthy donors. In the PCR, 60 Vbeta and 13 Jbeta primers were used. Sequencing used immunoSEQ multiplex PCR; TCRdb keeps in-frame clones, though not all of them. The sample carries 100,000 to 150,000 clones, more than 60% recorded once. This CDR3 has 15 residues. V shed 3 bases and J 0 bases; nucleotides not matched to a gene: 3. The germline CDR1 and CDR2 sequences are SGDLS and YYNGEE. Whole-study results and caveats: Later analysis placed DRB1 highest and HLA-C lowest in TCR association rates, which differed by HLA locus. A highly shared variant cluster was judged a likely technical artifact. Serostatus for CMV was the only available immune exposure information.

On this clone: The antigen is undetermined.

The sequence was obtained from a woman aged 35 to 49 in good health and CMV-seropositive. The chain employs TRBV9 and TRBJ2-1; the match to TRBD2 covers 7 bases. The sample was PBMCs. This CDR3 is CASSGAGTSYNEQFF. In nucleotides, the CDR3 is TGTGCCAGCAGCGGAGCGGGGACCTCCTACAATGAGCAGTTCTTC.